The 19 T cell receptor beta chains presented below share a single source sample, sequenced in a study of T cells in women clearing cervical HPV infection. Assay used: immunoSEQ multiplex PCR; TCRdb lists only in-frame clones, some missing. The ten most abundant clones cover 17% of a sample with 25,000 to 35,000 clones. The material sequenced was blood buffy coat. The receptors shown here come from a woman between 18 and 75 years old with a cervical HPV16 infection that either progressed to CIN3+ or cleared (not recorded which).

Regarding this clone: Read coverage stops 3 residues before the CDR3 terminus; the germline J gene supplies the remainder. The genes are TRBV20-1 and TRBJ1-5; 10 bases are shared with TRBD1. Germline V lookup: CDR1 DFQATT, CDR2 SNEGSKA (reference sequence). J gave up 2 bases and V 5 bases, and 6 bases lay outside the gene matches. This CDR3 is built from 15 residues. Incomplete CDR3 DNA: TGCAGTGCTGACAGACAGGGGGCGGGCAATCAGCCC. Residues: CSADRQGAGNQP. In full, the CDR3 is CSADRQGAGNQPQHF.

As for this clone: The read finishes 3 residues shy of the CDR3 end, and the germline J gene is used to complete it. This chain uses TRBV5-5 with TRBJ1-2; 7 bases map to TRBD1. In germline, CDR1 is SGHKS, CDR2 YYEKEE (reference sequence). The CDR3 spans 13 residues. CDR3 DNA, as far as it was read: TGTGCCAGCAGCTTAACAGGGGTTGACGGC. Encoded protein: CASSLTGVDG. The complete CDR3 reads CASSLTGVDGYTF.

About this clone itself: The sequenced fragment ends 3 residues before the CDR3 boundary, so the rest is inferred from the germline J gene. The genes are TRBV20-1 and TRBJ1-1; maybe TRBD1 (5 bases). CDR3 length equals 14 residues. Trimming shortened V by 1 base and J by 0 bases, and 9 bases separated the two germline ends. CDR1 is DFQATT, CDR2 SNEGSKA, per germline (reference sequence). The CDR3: CSARGGGLNTEAFF. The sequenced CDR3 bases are TGCAGTGCTAGAGGGGGGGGGTTGAACACTGAA.

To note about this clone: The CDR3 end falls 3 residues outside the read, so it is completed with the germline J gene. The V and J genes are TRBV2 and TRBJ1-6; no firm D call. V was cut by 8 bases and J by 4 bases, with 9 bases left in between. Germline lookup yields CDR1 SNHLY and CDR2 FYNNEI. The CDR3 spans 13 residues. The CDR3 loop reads CASRPDYNSPLHF. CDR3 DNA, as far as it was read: TGTGCCAGCCGTCCAGATTATAATTCACCC.

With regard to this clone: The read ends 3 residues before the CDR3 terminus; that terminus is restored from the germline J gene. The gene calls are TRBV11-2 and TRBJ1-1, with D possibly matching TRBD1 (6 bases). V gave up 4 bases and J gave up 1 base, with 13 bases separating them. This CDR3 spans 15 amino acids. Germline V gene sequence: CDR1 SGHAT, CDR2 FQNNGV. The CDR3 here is CASSSVGDKNTEAFF. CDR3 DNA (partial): TGTGCCAGCAGCTCAGTGGGGGACAAGAACACTGAA.

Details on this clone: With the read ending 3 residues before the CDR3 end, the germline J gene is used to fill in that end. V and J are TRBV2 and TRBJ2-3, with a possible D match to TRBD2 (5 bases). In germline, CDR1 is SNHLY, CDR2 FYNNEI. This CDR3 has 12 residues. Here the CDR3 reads CASKDSNQPQYF. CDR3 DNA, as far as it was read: TGTGCCAGCAAGGACTCCAATCAGCCG.

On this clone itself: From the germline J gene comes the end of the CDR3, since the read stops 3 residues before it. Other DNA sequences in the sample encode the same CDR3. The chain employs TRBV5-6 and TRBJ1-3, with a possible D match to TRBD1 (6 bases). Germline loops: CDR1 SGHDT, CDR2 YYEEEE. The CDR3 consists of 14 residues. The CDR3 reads CASSSTGQTTGIYF. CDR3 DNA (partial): TGTGCCAGCAGCTCGACAGGCCAGACTACAGGG.

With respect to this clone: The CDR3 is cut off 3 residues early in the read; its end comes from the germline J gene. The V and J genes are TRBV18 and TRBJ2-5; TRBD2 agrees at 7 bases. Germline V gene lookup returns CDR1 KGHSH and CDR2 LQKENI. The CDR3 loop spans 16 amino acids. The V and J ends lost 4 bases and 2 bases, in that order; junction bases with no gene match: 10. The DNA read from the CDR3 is TGTGCCAGCTCACTTGAGGGCGGGAGAGTACAAGAGACC. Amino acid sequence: CASSLEGGRVQET. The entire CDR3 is CASSLEGGRVQETQYF. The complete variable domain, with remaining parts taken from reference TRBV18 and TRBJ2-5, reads NAGVMQNPRHLVRRRGQEARLRCSPMKGHSHVYWYRQLPEEGLKFMVYLQKENIIDESGMPKERFSAEFPKEGPSILRIQQVVRGDSAAYFCASSLEGGRVQETQYFGPGTRLLVL.

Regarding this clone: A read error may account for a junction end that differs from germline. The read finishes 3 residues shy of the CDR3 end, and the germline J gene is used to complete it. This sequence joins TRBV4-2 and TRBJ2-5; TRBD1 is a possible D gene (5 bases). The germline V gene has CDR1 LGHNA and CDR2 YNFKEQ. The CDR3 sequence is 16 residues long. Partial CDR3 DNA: TGCGCCAGCAGCCAAGATACTTGGGGCCCCCAAGAGACC. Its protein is CASSQDTWGPQET. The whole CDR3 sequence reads CASSQDTWGPQETQYF.

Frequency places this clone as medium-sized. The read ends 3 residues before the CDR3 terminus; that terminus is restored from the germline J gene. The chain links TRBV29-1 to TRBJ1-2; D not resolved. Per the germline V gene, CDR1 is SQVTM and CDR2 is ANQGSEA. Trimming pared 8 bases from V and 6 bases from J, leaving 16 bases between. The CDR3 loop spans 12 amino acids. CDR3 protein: CSSSRLRDGYTF. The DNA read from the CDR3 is TGCAGCTCCTCACGGTTAAGGGATGGC.

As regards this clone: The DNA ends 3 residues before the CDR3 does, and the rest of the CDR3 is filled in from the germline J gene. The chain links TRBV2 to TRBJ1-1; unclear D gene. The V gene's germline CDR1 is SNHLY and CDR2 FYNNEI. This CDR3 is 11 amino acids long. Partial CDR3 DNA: TGTGCCAGCAGTGTGGGCAGCGAA. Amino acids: CASSVGSE. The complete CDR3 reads CASSVGSEAFF.

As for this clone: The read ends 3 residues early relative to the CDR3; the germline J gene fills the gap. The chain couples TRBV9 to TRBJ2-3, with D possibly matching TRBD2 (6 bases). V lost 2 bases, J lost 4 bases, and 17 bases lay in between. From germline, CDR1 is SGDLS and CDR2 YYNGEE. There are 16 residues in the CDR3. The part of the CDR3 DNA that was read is TGTGCCAGCAGCGTGCGGGGTAGTGAGAGGGCAGATACG. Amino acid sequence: CASSVRGSERADT. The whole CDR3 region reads CASSVRGSERADTQYF.

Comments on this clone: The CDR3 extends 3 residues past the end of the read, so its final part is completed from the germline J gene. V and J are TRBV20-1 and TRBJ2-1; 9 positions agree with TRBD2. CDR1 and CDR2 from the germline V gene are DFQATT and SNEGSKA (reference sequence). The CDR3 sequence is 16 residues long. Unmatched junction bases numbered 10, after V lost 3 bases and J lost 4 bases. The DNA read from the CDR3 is TGCAGTGCTAGGGATAGCGGGAGACGCCGATACAATGAG. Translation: CSARDSGRRRYNE. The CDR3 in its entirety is CSARDSGRRRYNEQFF.

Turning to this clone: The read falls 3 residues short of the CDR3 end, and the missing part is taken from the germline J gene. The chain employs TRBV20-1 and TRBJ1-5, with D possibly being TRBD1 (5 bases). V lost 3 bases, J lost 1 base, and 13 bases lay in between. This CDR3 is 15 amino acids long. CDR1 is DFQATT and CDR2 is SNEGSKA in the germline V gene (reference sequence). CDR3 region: CSARMRGASNQPQHF. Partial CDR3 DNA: TGCAGTGCTAGGATGAGGGGTGCGAGCAATCAGCCC.

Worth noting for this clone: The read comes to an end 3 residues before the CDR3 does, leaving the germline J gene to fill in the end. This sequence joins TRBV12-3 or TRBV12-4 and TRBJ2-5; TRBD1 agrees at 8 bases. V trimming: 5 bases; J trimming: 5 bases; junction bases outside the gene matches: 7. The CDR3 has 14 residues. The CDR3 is CASSRQGARETQYF. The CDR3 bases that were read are TGTGCCAGCAGTCGGCAGGGGGCGAGGGAGACC.

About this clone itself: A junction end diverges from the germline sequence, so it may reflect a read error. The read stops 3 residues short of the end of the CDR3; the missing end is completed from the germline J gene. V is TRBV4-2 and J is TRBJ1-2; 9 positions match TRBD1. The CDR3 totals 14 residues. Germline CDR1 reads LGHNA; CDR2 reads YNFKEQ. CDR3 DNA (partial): TGCGCCAGCAGCCAAGCAGACAGGGGGGGTGGC. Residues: CASSQADRGGG. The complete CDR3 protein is CASSQADRGGGYTF.

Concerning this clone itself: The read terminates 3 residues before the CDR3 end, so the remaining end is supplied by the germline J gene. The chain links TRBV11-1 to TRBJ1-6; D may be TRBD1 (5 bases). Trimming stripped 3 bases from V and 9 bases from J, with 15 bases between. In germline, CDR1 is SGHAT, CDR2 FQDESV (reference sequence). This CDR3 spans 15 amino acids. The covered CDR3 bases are TGTGCCAGCAGCTTTGGCCAGGGAGGGAGTTCACCC. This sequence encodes CASSFGQGGSSP. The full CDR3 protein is CASSFGQGGSSPLHF.

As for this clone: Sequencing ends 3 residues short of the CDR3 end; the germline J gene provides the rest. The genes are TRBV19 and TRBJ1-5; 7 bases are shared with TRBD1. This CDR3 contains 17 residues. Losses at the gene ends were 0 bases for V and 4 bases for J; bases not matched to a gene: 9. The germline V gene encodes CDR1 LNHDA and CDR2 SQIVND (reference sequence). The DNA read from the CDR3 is TGTGCCAGTAGTATAGAGGCCCAGGGACAGTTTAATCAGCCC. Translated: CASSIEAQGQFNQP. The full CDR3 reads CASSIEAQGQFNQPQHF.

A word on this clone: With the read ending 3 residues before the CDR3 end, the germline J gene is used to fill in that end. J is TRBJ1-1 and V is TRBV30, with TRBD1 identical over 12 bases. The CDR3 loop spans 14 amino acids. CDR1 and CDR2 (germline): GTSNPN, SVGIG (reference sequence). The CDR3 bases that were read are TGTGCCTGGAGTGTCTTGGGACAGGGGGCTGTA. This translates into CAWSVLGQGAV. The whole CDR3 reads CAWSVLGQGAVAFF.